One and the same sample provided the 14 T cell receptor beta chains below, sequenced in a study of blood T cell repertoires in COVID-19. Sequencing was performed with immunoSEQ multiplex PCR; in TCRdb, only in-frame clones are kept and a portion is missing. The table has over 70,000 clones, 76% seen once. What was sequenced was peripheral blood. Source of these receptors: a man aged 65 to 85 with acute or convalescent COVID-19.

The chain carries TRBV20-1 and TRBJ1-2; TRBD1 agrees at 10 bases. CDR1 is DFQATT, CDR2 SNEGSKA, per germline (reference sequence). The CDR3 spans 11 residues. Unmatched junction bases numbered 3, after V lost 6 bases and J lost 8 bases. In DNA, the CDR3 is TGCAGTGCCTGGGACAGGGGAGGCTACACCTTC. Its protein product is CSAWDRGGYTF.

This clone appeared a single time. The rearrangement links TRBV2 to TRBJ1-5, with D perhaps matching TRBD1 (6 bases). The V gene lost 2 bases and the J gene lost 7 bases, with 18 bases spanning the gap. The germline V gene encodes CDR1 SNHLY and CDR2 FYNNEI. This CDR3 is 16 amino acids long. The CDR3 reads CASSESQGIARQPQHF. The CDR3 DNA sequence: TGTGCCAGCAGTGAAAGCCAGGGGATAGCGAGACAGCCCCAGCATTTT.

The genes are TRBV6-5 and TRBJ2-1; TRBD1 might be the D (5 bases). With 6 bases removed from V and 5 bases from J, the gap between germline ends came to 17 bases. This CDR3 has 15 residues. Per germline, CDR1 MNHEY and CDR2 SVGAGI. Here the CDR3 DNA reads TGTGCCAGCAGCCCGACAGTTTACGGAAACAATGAGCAGTTCTTC. Amino acids: CASSPTVYGNNEQFF.

The J gene is TRBJ2-2, the V gene TRBV30; unclear D gene. Germline assignment: CDR1 GTSNPN and CDR2 SVGIG (reference sequence). The ends were cut back, 5 bases at V and 0 bases at J, with 13 bases in the middle. The CDR3 totals 15 residues. CDR3 sequence reads: CAWRSIASNTGELFF. DNA of the CDR3: TGTGCCTGGCGTTCGATAGCCTCGAACACCGGGGAGCTGTTTTTT.

V usage is TRBV10-2 and J usage is TRBJ2-7, with 10 nucleotides matching TRBD1. The CDR3 spans 16 residues. Trimming cost V 8 bases and J 5 bases; bases outside gene matches: 15. Per germline, CDR1 WSHSY and CDR2 SAAADI. The CDR3 DNA is TGCGCCAGCCAAAAAACCTCCGGGACAGGGGTTAACGAGCAGTACGTC. Its protein is CASQKTSGTGVNEQYV.

V is TRBV28 and J is TRBJ2-6; D gene unclear. The CDR3 contains 15 residues. The V gene lost 6 bases and the J gene lost 0 bases, with 9 bases spanning the gap. CDR1 is MDHEN, CDR2 SYDVKM, per germline. The CDR3 here is CASSQQPSGANVLTF. The CDR3 nucleotides read TGTGCCAGCAGCCAACAGCCCTCTGGGGCCAACGTCCTGACTTTC.

This clone has only a few counts. CDR3 in DNA: TGTGCCAGCAGGTCGGCAACAGGGGTTTTGGATTCACCCCTCCACTTT. Its translation: CASRSATGVLDSPLHF. This rearrangement joins TRBV27 to TRBJ1-6; 7 positions agree with TRBD1. The CDR3 consists of 16 residues. Per germline, CDR1 MNHEY and CDR2 SMNVEV (reference sequence). V shed 6 bases and J 8 bases; nucleotides not matched to a gene: 13.

This rearrangement joins TRBV12-3 or TRBV12-4 to TRBJ2-1, with TRBD2 identical over 15 bases. The CDR3 runs 13 residues. The junction had 4 bases not matched to a gene; V was cut back by 6 bases and J by 13 bases. CDR3 bases: TGTGCCAGCAGCGGACTAGCGGGAGGGAGACAGTTCTTC. Translation: CASSGLAGGRQFF.

The chain uses TRBV6-5 and TRBJ1-4; D is possibly TRBD1 (6 bases). Trimming left V 5 bases short and J 8 bases short, with 18 bases between. This CDR3 comprises 15 residues. From germline, CDR1 is MNHEY and CDR2 SVGAGI. The CDR3 DNA reads TGTGCCAGCAGTCCCCAGGGGAATCCGGGGGAAAAACTGTTTTTT. Its translation: CASSPQGNPGEKLFF.

The J gene is TRBJ2-3, the V gene TRBV10-3; 8 nucleotides match TRBD2. Germline CDR1 is ENHRY and CDR2 is SYGVKD. The CDR3 loop spans 17 amino acids. The trim removed 10 bases at V and 7 bases at J, leaving 22 bases unmatched. The CDR3 DNA reads TGTGCCACCGGGGCGGATGAGCGGGGGCCCGAGGTAAATACGCAGTATTTT. Protein sequence: CATGADERGPEVNTQYF.

There are a few counts of this clone. The CDR3 DNA follows: TGCGCCAGCAGCACGGGTGGGGGCGAAATAACAACTGAAGCTTTCTTT. Protein: CASSTGGGEITTEAFF. The chain uses TRBV5-1 and TRBJ1-1; possible D gene TRBD1, 6 bases. V was shortened by 4 bases and J by 5 bases, with 21 bases between the two germline ends. The length of the CDR3 is 16 residues. Looked up from germline, CDR1 is SGHRS and CDR2 is YFSETQ.

This clone has just a few counts. The chain links TRBV18 to TRBJ2-6; the D gene is possibly TRBD1 (6 bases). Germline V gene sequence: CDR1 KGHSH, CDR2 LQKENI. This CDR3 region has 17 residues. Trimming shortened V by 8 bases and J by 0 bases, and 17 bases separated the two germline ends. The CDR3 here is CASTRWGPTSGANVLTF. CDR3 bases: TGTGCCAGCACTCGTTGGGGGCCGACCTCTGGGGCCAACGTCCTGACTTTC.

The chain uses TRBV5-1 and TRBJ1-2; TRBD1 aligns across 8 bases. The V segment lost 5 bases and the J segment 3 bases; nucleotides outside the gene matches: 0. CDR1 and CDR2 (germline): SGHRS, YFSETQ. The CDR3 is 12 residues long. CDR3 residues: CASRDRDYGYTF. The CDR3 DNA follows: TGCGCCAGCAGGGACAGGGACTATGGCTACACCTTC.

In its sample, this clone was seen once. The V call is TRBV12-3 or TRBV12-4, the J call TRBJ1-1; 8 bases fit TRBD1. The CDR3 extends over 13 amino acids. V lost 6 bases and J lost 4; bases outside the gene matches: 4. CDR3 DNA: TGTGCCAGCAGCCTAGGACAGGGCACTGAAGCTTTCTTT. The encoded protein is CASSLGQGTEAFF.